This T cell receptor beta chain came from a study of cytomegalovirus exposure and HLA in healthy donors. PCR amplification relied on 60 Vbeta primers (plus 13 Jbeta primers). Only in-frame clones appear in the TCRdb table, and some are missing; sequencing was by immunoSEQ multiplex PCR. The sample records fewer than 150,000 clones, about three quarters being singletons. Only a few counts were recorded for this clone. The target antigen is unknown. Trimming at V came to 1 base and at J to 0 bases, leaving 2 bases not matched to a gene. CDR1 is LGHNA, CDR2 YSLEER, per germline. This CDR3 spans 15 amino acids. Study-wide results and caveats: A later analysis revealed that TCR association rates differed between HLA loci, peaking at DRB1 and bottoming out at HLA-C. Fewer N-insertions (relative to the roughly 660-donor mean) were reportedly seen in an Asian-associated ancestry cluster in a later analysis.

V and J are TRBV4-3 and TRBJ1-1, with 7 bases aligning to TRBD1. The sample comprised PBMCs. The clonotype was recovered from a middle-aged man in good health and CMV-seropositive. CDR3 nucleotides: TGCGCCAGCAGCCAAGCTGACAGGGTGAACACTGAAGCTTTCTTT. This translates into CASSQADRVNTEAFF.